The present T cell receptor (beta chain) was sequenced within a study of molecular identifiers for immune sequencing clone quantification. TCRdb passed the PCR reads through MiXCR, listing each CDR3 protein once. The sample has some 590,000 distinct CDR3 sequences, 25% seen once; the top ten hold 0.7% to 0.95%. With 8 bases removed from V and 2 bases from J, the gap between germline ends came to 22 bases. This CDR3 spans 17 amino acids. Germline V gene lookup returns CDR1 MNHEY and CDR2 SMNVEV (reference sequence). As CD8+CD4-CCR7+CD45RA+ cells, naive CD8 T cells were sorted. This sequence joins TRBV27 and TRBJ1-5; no definite D call. The TCR was taken from a human donor in good health. Some libraries in this study had Jurkat cell RNA spiked in. The specimen sequenced was naive CD8+ T cells from blood, with Jurkat cell RNA spiked in. Sample subset: FACS-sorted CD8+CD4-CCR7+CD45RA+ naive T cells. CDR3 nucleotides: TGTGCCAGCTGTCCTTATAGGAGCGACCGTGGCAATCAGCCCCAGCATTTT. Translation gives CASCPYRSDRGNQPQHF.